The 7 T cell receptor beta chains listed next were all sequenced from one sample in a study of T-cell reconstitution after alpha-beta-depleted transplantation in children. Preparation of the TCRbeta library involved a method that used unique molecular identifiers. TCRdb processed the PCR reads anew with MiXCR; each CDR3 protein has one entry. The sample contains a few hundred thousand distinct CDR3 sequences, roughly 24% of which appear only once. Sample: PBMCs, taken before TCRalphabeta/CD19-depleted stem cell transplant. Receptors originate from a girl aged 2 to 10 with Fanconi anemia, due to receive a stem cell transplant.

The rearrangement links TRBV4-2 to TRBJ2-5, with 9 positions matching TRBD1. Losses at the gene ends were 5 bases for V and 1 base for J; bases not matched to a gene: 17. The germline gives CDR1 LGHNA, CDR2 YNFKEQ. The CDR3 contains 19 residues. CDR3 protein: CASSSDRGQRTFGQETQYF. The CDR3, as DNA: TGTGCCAGCAGCTCGGACAGGGGTCAAAGAACGTTCGGCCAAGAGACCCAGTACTTC.

This clonotype was found many times. V usage is TRBV7-2 and J usage is TRBJ1-1; 7 bases line up with TRBD1. The CDR3 is 14 amino acids. After removal of 4 bases from V and 1 base from J, the junction contained 3 bases not matched to a gene. Germline CDR1 SGHTA, CDR2 FQGNSA. The CDR3 region has the DNA TGTGCCAGCAGCTCGACAGGGAAGAACACTGAAGCTTTCTTT. This gives the protein CASSSTGKNTEAFF.

This clonotype showed up many times. V and J are TRBV5-6 and TRBJ2-5; 8 positions agree with TRBD2. Germline values: CDR1 SGHDT, CDR2 YYEEEE. This CDR3 has 13 residues. J was trimmed by 4 bases and V by 4 bases; bases with no gene match: 3. CDR3: CASSASGGETQYF. For the CDR3, the DNA is TGTGCCAGCAGCGCGAGCGGGGGAGAGACCCAGTACTTC.

The chain couples TRBV6-1 to TRBJ2-7; 8 nucleotides align to TRBD1. V was clipped by 8 bases and J by 0 bases; unmatched bases: 12. The CDR3 has 16 residues. Germline CDR1 MNHNS, CDR2 SASEGT. Written as DNA, the CDR3 is TGTGCCAGCTCTCTCACCGGGACAGGCTTCTCCTACGAGCAGTACTTC. This encodes CASSLTGTGFSYEQYF.

As regards this clonotype: A clone one base away is much larger, so this may be a read error. The rearrangement joins TRBV29-1 to TRBJ2-7; D might be TRBD1 or TRBD2, each matching 5 bases. V was cut by 4 bases and J by 2 bases, with 18 bases left in between. CDR1 and CDR2 (germline): SQVTM, ANQGSEA. This CDR3 has 15 amino acids. The CDR3 region is CSVVGVVSSPYEQYF. In DNA form, the CDR3 reads TGCAGCGTTGTGGGGGTGGTCAGCAGTCCCTACGAGCAGTACTTC.

As regards this clonotype: A read error may account for a junction end that differs from germline. This chain joins TRBV20-1 and TRBJ2-1; no firm D call. Germline-derived CDR1 and CDR2 are DFQATT and SNEGSKA (reference sequence). CDR3 length equals 14 residues. CDR3 sequence (DNA): TGCAGTGCTAGTTTTCCGAGCTCCTACAATAAGCAGTTCTTC. This gives the protein CSASFPSSYNKQFF.

The chain joins TRBV5-1 to TRBJ1-1; TRBD1 might be the D (5 bases). V was cut by 4 bases and J by 1 base, with 20 bases left in between. The CDR3 contains 17 residues. CDR1 SGHRS and CDR2 YFSETQ come from the germline V gene. CDR3 DNA: TGCGCCAGCAGCCCTGCCCTGGGAGGGGCGCGGAACACTGAAGCTTTCTTT. Translating it yields CASSPALGGARNTEAFF. The full variable domain, rest sourced from reference TRBV5-1 and TRBJ1-1, is KAGVTQTPRYLIKTRGQQVTLSCSPISGHRSVSWYQQTPGQGLQFLFEYFSETQRNKGNFPGRFSGRQFSNSRSEMNVSTLELGDSALYLCASSPALGGARNTEAFFGQGTRLTVV.